Below are 30 T cell receptor beta chains sequenced from a single sample in a study of cytomegalovirus exposure and HLA in healthy donors. A multiplex PCR was run with 60 Vbeta primers and 13 Jbeta primers. Using immunoSEQ multiplex PCR, the repertoire was profiled, and TCRdb retains in-frame clones only, with some absent. Its clone listing holds around 140,000 clones. Sequencing was performed on PBMCs. The receptors originated from a male donor in good health and CMV-seronegative.

The J gene is TRBJ2-1, the V gene TRBV19, with TRBD2 identical over 7 bases. This CDR3 spans 14 amino acids. V was clipped by 5 bases and J by 7 bases; unmatched bases: 8. Germline V gives CDR1 LNHDA, CDR2 SQIVND (reference sequence). The CDR3 loop reads CASSWRLAQNEQFF. The CDR3 DNA is TGTGCCAGTAGTTGGCGACTAGCTCAAAATGAGCAGTTCTTC. The full variable domain, in which reference TRBV19 and TRBJ2-1 provide the parts outside the CDR3, is DGGITQSPKYLFRKEGQNVTLSCEQNLNHDAMYWYRQDPGQGLRLIYYSQIVNDFQKGDIAEGYSVSREKKESFPLTVTSAQKNPTAFYLCASSWRLAQNEQFFGPGTRLTVL.

The V gene is TRBV19, the J gene TRBJ2-1, with 10 positions matching TRBD1. CDR3 size: 16 residues. CDR1 LNHDA and CDR2 SQIVND come from the germline V gene (reference sequence). J was trimmed by 7 bases and V by 0 bases; bases with no gene match: 6. The CDR3 spells CASSIETGGLLNEQFF. In DNA form, the CDR3 reads TGTGCCAGTAGTATAGAGACAGGGGGCTTATTGAATGAGCAGTTCTTC.

The chain is built from TRBV29-1 and TRBJ1-2; a possible D gene is TRBD1 (5 bases). Trimming shortened V by 6 bases and J by 2 bases, and 16 bases separated the two germline ends. Looked up from germline, CDR1 is SQVTM and CDR2 is ANQGSEA. The CDR3 is made up of 14 amino acids. The CDR3 DNA sequence: TGCAGCGTCGCATCGGTGCAGGGAAACTATGGCTACACCTTC. It encodes CSVASVQGNYGYTF.

V usage is TRBV7-2 and J usage is TRBJ2-7, with 8 positions matching TRBD1. Germline values: CDR1 SGHTA, CDR2 FQGNSA. The V and J ends lost 1 base and 7 bases, in that order; junction bases with no gene match: 9. This CDR3 comprises 15 residues. The CDR3 DNA reads as TGTGCCAGCAGCTTAGTATCCCAGGGGGCGCGAGAGCAGTACTTC. This sequence encodes CASSLVSQGAREQYF.

The genes are TRBV18 and TRBJ1-2; weak D call: TRBD1 (5 bases). Germline values: CDR1 KGHSH, CDR2 LQKENI. V lost 2 bases to trimming and J lost 4 bases, with 14 bases between them. This CDR3 has 15 residues. The CDR3 DNA follows: TGTGCCAGCTCACCAGCAGGGTTGGAGGGCTATGGCTACACCTTC. Its translation: CASSPAGLEGYGYTF.

The chain joins TRBV4-1 to TRBJ2-1, with no clear D. CDR1 and CDR2 from the germline V gene are MGHRA and YSYEKL. Trimming removed 0 bases at V and 7 bases at J, with 4 bases between. This CDR3 contains 12 residues. The CDR3 bases are TGCGCCAGCAGCCAAGATCCAAATGAGCAGTTCTTC. This translates into CASSQDPNEQFF.

This chain links TRBV29-1 with TRBJ2-1; tentatively, D is TRBD1 (5 bases). The V end lost 6 bases, the J end lost 5 bases, and 17 bases lay between the germline ends. Looked up from germline, CDR1 is SQVTM and CDR2 is ANQGSEA. The CDR3 sequence is 14 residues long. CDR3 in amino acids: CSVAEWIRDNEQFF. The CDR3 DNA reads as TGCAGCGTCGCCGAGTGGATCAGGGACAATGAGCAGTTCTTC.

This chain joins TRBV5-1 and TRBJ2-2; 9 positions match TRBD1. After removal of 0 bases from V and 6 bases from J, the junction contained 9 bases not matched to a gene. CDR1 SGHRS and CDR2 YFSETQ come from the germline V gene. The CDR3 is 17 residues long. This CDR3 reads CASSLAGTGRMAGELFF. In nucleotides, the CDR3 is TGCGCCAGCAGCTTGGCCGGGACAGGGAGGATGGCCGGGGAGCTGTTTTTT.

This chain links TRBV5-1 with TRBJ2-1, with 9 bases matching TRBD1. The trim removed 3 bases at V and 14 bases at J, leaving 3 bases unmatched. The CDR3 covers 11 residues. Germline CDR1 SGHRS, CDR2 YFSETQ. The CDR3 sequence: CASSSRDREFF. The CDR3 nucleotides are TGCGCCAGCAGCTCTCGGGACAGGGAGTTCTTC.

The CDR3 loop is CSVKDWGSYEQYF. In DNA form, the CDR3 reads TGCAGCGTAAAGGACTGGGGTTCCTACGAGCAGTACTTC. The J gene is TRBJ2-7, the V gene TRBV29-1; TRBD2 might be the D (5 bases). From germline, CDR1 is SQVTM and CDR2 ANQGSEA. V lost 6 bases, J lost 1 base, and 13 bases lay in between. This CDR3 has 13 residues.

The CDR3 DNA reads as TGTGCCAAAGGACCGAGGGAGGCGGATACGCAGTATTTT. Translating it yields CAKGPREADTQYF. The rearrangement links TRBV2 to TRBJ2-3; maybe TRBD2 (6 bases). Germline V gives CDR1 SNHLY, CDR2 FYNNEI. With 10 bases removed from V and 6 bases from J, the gap between germline ends came to 17 bases. This CDR3 is 13 amino acids long. Supplemented by reference TRBV2 and TRBJ2-3, the full variable domain reads EPEVTQTPSHQVTQMGQEVILRCVPISNHLYFYWYRQILGQKVEFLVSFYNNEISEKSEIFDDQFSVERPDGSNFTLKIRSTKLEDSAMYFCAKGPREADTQYFGPGTRLTVL.

The J gene is TRBJ2-2, the V gene TRBV4-3; 8 nucleotides align to TRBD2. This CDR3 has 18 amino acids. Germline assignment: CDR1 LGHNA and CDR2 YSLEER. V lost 0 bases and J lost 0; bases outside the gene matches: 6. As DNA, the CDR3 is TGCGCCAGCAGCCAAGATATCCCCGGGGGGGCGAACACCGGGGAGCTGTTTTTT. This encodes CASSQDIPGGANTGELFF.

This chain uses TRBV7-9 with TRBJ1-4; a weak D match, TRBD1 (5 bases). The CDR3 extends over 15 amino acids. Trimming removed 6 bases at V and 7 bases at J, with 18 bases between. Germline CDR1 SEHNR, CDR2 FQNEAQ (reference sequence). The CDR3 coding sequence is TGTGCCAGCAGTACTCCTCAGGGCGGGAGTGAAAAACTGTTTTTT. Protein: CASSTPQGGSEKLFF.

This chain uses TRBV7-2 with TRBJ1-2; D gene unclear. Germline V gene lookup returns CDR1 SGHTA and CDR2 FQGNSA. Deletions cut 4 bases from V and 1 base from J, with 13 bases between. The CDR3 runs to 15 residues. The CDR3 DNA follows: TGTGCCAGCAGCTCACCGGGAGGCCTTAACTATGGCTACACCTTC. It yields the protein CASSSPGGLNYGYTF.

The chain couples TRBV7-9 to TRBJ1-1, with 7 bases matching TRBD1. CDR3 length: 12 residues. Germline CDR1 is SEHNR and CDR2 is FQNEAQ (reference sequence). V shed 4 bases and J 6 bases; nucleotides not matched to a gene: 2. The chain's CDR3 is CASSSGTAEAFF. The CDR3 DNA follows: TGTGCCAGCAGCTCCGGGACAGCTGAAGCTTTCTTT. The full variable domain, its missing parts supplied by reference TRBV7-9 and TRBJ1-1, is DTGVSQNPRHKITKRGQNVTFRCDPISEHNRLYWYRQTLGQGPEFLTYFQNEAQLEKSRLLSDRFSAERPKGSFSTLEIQRTEQGDSAMYLCASSSGTAEAFFGQGTRLTVV.

This rearrangement joins TRBV28 to TRBJ2-5; D remains unclear. V was trimmed by 5 bases and J by 3 bases, leaving 4 bases between them. Germline CDR1 reads MDHEN; CDR2 reads SYDVKM. There are 11 residues in the CDR3. In DNA form, the CDR3 reads TGTGCCAGCAGTGTAAAAGAGACCCAGTACTTC. Amino acids: CASSVKETQYF.

V is TRBV7-9 and J is TRBJ1-4; 7 bases map to TRBD1. Germline trimming cut 2 bases from V and 3 bases from J; bases unmatched to any gene: 3. CDR3 length equals 15 residues. Germline V gene sequence: CDR1 SEHNR, CDR2 FQNEAQ (reference sequence). The CDR3 nucleotides are TGTGCCAGCAGCTTAAGAACAGGGGCTAATGAAAAACTGTTTTTT. Translation gives CASSLRTGANEKLFF.

The rearrangement joins TRBV7-2 to TRBJ1-6; D is possibly TRBD1 (6 bases). This CDR3 has 17 amino acids. The V gene's germline CDR1 is SGHTA and CDR2 FQGNSA. The V end was cut by 1 base, the J end by 9 bases, with 19 bases between. The chain's CDR3 is CASSLVSRGPGGSPLHF. For the CDR3, the DNA is TGTGCCAGCAGCTTAGTGAGTCGGGGGCCGGGAGGTTCACCCCTCCACTTT.

CDR3 protein: CATSREGWEAEAGGEQFF. The DNA for the CDR3 is TGTGCCACCAGCAGAGAGGGGTGGGAGGCTGAGGCCGGGGGTGAGCAGTTCTTC. The V gene is TRBV15, the J gene TRBJ2-1; weak D call: TRBD2 (6 bases). CDR3 size: 18 residues. V was pared by 0 bases and J by 9 bases, with 24 bases between. Germline CDR1 is LNHNV and CDR2 is YYDKDF (reference sequence).

This sequence joins TRBV9 and TRBJ2-7; no clear D gene. CDR1 and CDR2 from the germline V gene are SGDLS and YYNGEE. There are 11 residues in the CDR3. V was pared by 0 bases and J by 7 bases, with 5 bases between. The CDR3 spells CASSVGREQYF. The CDR3 DNA follows: TGTGCCAGCAGCGTAGGGCGGGAGCAGTACTTC.

The rearrangement joins TRBV5-4 to TRBJ2-1; TRBD2 agrees at 11 bases. The CDR3 is 15 residues long. In germline, CDR1 is SGHNT, CDR2 YYREEE (reference sequence). V was pared by 4 bases and J by 4 bases, with 4 bases of the junction left unmatched. The CDR3 spells CASSLTSGGYNEQFF. CDR3 bases: TGTGCCAGCAGCCTTACTAGCGGGGGATACAATGAGCAGTTCTTC.

The CDR3 loop is CAWSLGVIGGYDNQPQHF. CDR3 DNA sequence: TGTGCCTGGAGCCTAGGGGTCATCGGGGGTTACGACAATCAGCCCCAGCATTTT. The J gene is TRBJ1-5, the V gene TRBV30; maybe TRBD1 (5 bases). The germline V gene encodes CDR1 GTSNPN and CDR2 SVGIG (reference sequence). V lost 3 bases and J lost 3, with 24 bases in between. CDR3 length: 18 amino acids.

This chain joins TRBV30 and TRBJ2-7; D unclear. Germline CDR1 is GTSNPN and CDR2 is SVGIG (reference sequence). The CDR3 extends over 10 amino acids. The V and J ends lost 7 bases and 5 bases respectively, with 9 bases between them. CDR3 DNA sequence: TGTGCCTTAAGCGAGGACGAGCAGTACTTC. Protein: CALSEDEQYF. Full variable domain (remainder filled in from reference TRBV30 and TRBJ2-7): SQTIHQWPATLVQPVGSPLSLECTVEGTSNPNLYWYRQAAGRGLQLLFYSVGIGQISSEVPQNLSASRPQDRQFILSSKKLLLSDSGFYLCALSEDEQYFGPGTRLTVT.

V gene TRBV2 combines with J gene TRBJ2-5; possible D gene TRBD2, 6 bases. Germline loops: CDR1 SNHLY, CDR2 FYNNEI. The CDR3 consists of 15 residues. V was cut by 0 bases and J by 0 bases, with 8 bases left in between. Here the CDR3 reads CASSEAREYQETQYF. The CDR3 DNA reads as TGTGCCAGCAGTGAAGCCCGGGAGTACCAAGAGACCCAGTACTTC.

The chain couples TRBV9 to TRBJ1-5; tentatively, D is TRBD1 (6 bases). Deletions cut 3 bases from V and 6 bases from J, with 13 bases between. The germline V gene encodes CDR1 SGDLS and CDR2 YYNGEE. The CDR3 covers 14 residues. The CDR3 nucleotides are TGTGCCAGCAGCGAAGGGGGGGGAGTTCAGCCCCAGCATTTT. The encoded protein is CASSEGGGVQPQHF.

The rearrangement uses TRBV7-9 and TRBJ2-1; possible D gene TRBD2, 5 bases. Trimming removed 2 bases at V and 7 bases at J, with 12 bases between. The CDR3 loop spans 14 amino acids. Germline V gene data show CDR1 as SEHNR and CDR2 as FQNEAQ (reference sequence). Here the CDR3 DNA reads TGTGCCAGCAGCTTAAGAGGGCTGGGGAATGAGCAGTTCTTC. As protein: CASSLRGLGNEQFF.

The rearrangement links TRBV19 to TRBJ1-3, with a weak D call TRBD1 (5 bases). Germline assignment: CDR1 LNHDA and CDR2 SQIVND (reference sequence). V lost 6 bases and J lost 4, with 13 bases in between. This CDR3 has 14 amino acids. CDR3 amino acids: CASRDRVYGNTIYF. The CDR3 coding sequence is TGTGCCAGTAGAGACAGAGTATACGGAAACACCATATATTTT.

The V call is TRBV6-4, the J call TRBJ1-1; TRBD1 matches 9 bases. This CDR3 has 14 residues. Germline assignment: CDR1 MRHNA and CDR2 SNTAGT. Trimming cost V 6 bases and J 6 bases; bases outside gene matches: 8. The CDR3 nucleotides are TGTGCCAGCAGGGGACAGGGAGATCGCGCTGAAGCTTTCTTT. Encoded protein: CASRGQGDRAEAFF.

The V call is TRBV7-6, the J call TRBJ2-1; a possible D gene is TRBD1 (6 bases). CDR3 length: 15 residues. Germline CDR1 SGHVS, CDR2 FNYEAQ. The V end was cut by 0 bases, the J end by 7 bases, with 13 bases between. DNA for the CDR3: TGTGCCAGCAGCTTAGCGCAGGGGCGAGGGAATGAGCAGTTCTTC. This gives the protein CASSLAQGRGNEQFF.

V and J are TRBV7-2 and TRBJ1-6; D not certain. CDR1 and CDR2 from the germline V gene are SGHTA and FQGNSA. CDR3 size: 15 residues. With 1 base removed from V and 5 bases from J, the gap between germline ends came to 9 bases. This CDR3 reads CASSLVTGNNSPLHF. The CDR3 nucleotides are TGTGCCAGCAGCTTAGTGACCGGGAATAATTCACCCCTCCACTTT.